This T cell receptor beta chain comes out of a study of neoadjuvant anti-PD-1 for oral cavity cancer. Assay: immunoSEQ multiplex PCR; the TCRdb copy retains only in-frame clones and omits some. The sample holds 55,000 to 75,000 clones; approximately 79% are singletons and the top ten take just over 2.5%. The source was PBMCs, collected before nivolumab (anti-PD-1) treatment. This clonotype originated in a person aged 35 to 85 with oral cavity squamous cell carcinoma.

The CDR3 DNA reads TGTGCCAGCAGCTTAGAATTGGGGGGCACCGAGCAGTACTTC. Encoded protein: CASSLELGGTEQYF. V usage is TRBV7-7 and J usage is TRBJ2-7; D possibly uses TRBD1 or TRBD2 (6 bases each). The CDR3 runs 14 residues. V dropped 1 base and J dropped 6 bases, with 13 bases sitting between them. CDR1 is SSHAT and CDR2 is FNYEAQ in the germline V gene (reference sequence).